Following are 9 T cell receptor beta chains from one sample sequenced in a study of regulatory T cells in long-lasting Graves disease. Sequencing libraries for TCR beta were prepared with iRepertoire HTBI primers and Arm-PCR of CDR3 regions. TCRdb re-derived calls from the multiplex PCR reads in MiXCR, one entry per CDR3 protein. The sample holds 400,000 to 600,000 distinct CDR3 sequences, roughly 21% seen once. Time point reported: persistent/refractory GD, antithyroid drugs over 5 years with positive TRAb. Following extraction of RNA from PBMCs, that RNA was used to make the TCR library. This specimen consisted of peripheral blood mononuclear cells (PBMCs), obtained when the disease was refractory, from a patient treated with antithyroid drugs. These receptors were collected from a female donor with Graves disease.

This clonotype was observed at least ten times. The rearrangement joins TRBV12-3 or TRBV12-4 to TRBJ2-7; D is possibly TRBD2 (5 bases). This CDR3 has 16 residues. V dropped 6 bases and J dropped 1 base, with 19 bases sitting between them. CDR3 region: CASSPGYGSRSYEQYF. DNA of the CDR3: TGTGCCAGCAGCCCGGGGTATGGGTCTCGGTCCTACGAGCAGTACTTC.

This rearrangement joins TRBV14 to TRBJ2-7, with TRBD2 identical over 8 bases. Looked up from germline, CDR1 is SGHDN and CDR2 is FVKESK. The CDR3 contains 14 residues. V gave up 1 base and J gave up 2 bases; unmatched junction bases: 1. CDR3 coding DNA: TGTGCCAGCAGCCAAGGACTAGCGACCTACGAGCAGTACTTC. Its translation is CASSQGLATYEQYF. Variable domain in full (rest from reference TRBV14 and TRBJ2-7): EAGVTQFPSHSVIEKGQTVTLRCDPISGHDNLYWYRRVMGKEIKFLLHFVKESKQDESGMPNNRFLAERTGGTYSTLKVQPAELEDSGVYFCASSQGLATYEQYFGPGTRLTVT.

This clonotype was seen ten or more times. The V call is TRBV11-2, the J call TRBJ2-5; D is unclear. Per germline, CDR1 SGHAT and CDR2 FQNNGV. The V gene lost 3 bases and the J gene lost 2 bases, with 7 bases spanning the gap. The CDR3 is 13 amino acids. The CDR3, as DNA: TGTGCCAGCAGCTTGGCTCTGCAAGAGACCCAGTACTTC. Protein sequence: CASSLALQETQYF.

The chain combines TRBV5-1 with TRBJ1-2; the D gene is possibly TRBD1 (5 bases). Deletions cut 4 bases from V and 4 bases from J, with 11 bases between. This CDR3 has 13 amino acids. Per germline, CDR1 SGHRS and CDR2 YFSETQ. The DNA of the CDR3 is TGCGCCAGCAGCCCAACGACAGTCTATGGCTACACCTTC. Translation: CASSPTTVYGYTF.

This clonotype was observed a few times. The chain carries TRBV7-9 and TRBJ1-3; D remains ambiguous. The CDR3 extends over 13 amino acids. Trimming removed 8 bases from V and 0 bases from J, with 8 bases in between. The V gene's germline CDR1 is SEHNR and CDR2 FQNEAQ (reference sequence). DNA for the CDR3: TGTGCCAGCTTCCCGGACTCTGGAAACACCATATATTTT. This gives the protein CASFPDSGNTIYF.

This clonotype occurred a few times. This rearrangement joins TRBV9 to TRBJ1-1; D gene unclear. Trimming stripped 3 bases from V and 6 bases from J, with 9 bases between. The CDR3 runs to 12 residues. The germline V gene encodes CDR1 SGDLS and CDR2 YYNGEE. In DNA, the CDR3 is TGTGCCAGCAGCGCAAACGGTGCTGAAGCTTTCTTT. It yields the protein CASSANGAEAFF.

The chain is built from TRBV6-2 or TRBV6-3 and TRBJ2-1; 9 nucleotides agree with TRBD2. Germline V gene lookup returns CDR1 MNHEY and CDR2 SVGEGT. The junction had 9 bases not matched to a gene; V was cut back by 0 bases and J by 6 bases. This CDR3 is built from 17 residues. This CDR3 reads CASSYSSLSGSINEQFF. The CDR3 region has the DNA TGTGCCAGCAGTTACTCGAGTCTTAGCGGGAGTATCAATGAGCAGTTCTTC.

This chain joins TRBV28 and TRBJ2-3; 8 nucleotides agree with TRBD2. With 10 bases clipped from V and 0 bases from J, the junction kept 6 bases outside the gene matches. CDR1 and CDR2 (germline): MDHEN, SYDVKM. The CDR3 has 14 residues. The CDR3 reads CATFQRESTDTQYF. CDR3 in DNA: TGTGCCACTTTTCAGCGGGAGAGCACAGATACGCAGTATTTT.

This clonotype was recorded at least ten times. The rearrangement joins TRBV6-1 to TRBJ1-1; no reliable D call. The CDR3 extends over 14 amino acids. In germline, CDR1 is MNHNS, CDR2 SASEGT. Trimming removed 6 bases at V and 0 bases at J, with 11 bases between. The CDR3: CASREDGMNTEAFF. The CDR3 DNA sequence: TGTGCCAGCAGAGAGGACGGAATGAACACTGAAGCTTTCTTT.